The source of this TCR beta chain is a study of blood T cells in healthy people across ages. Next came a second PCR, run for about 6 to 12 cycles, which used a sample-barcoded 5' primer along with a J-beta primer mix. TCRdb independently ran MiXCR on the 5' RACE reads; one entry per CDR3 protein. Of some 1.1 million distinct CDR3 sequences listed, 30% to 40% are singletons. Looked up from germline, CDR1 is LGHNA and CDR2 is YSLEER. This CDR3 contains 14 residues. The V end lost 4 bases, the J end lost 1 base, and 10 bases lay between the germline ends. This clonotype came up a few times. What was sequenced was blood. The chain links TRBV4-3 to TRBJ1-1, with D unclear. The source of this sequence is a man aged 18 to 29 in good health. The CDR3 loop reads CASSRTPANTEAFF. The CDR3 DNA reads TGCGCCAGCAGCCGGACCCCTGCGAACACTGAAGCTTTCTTT.